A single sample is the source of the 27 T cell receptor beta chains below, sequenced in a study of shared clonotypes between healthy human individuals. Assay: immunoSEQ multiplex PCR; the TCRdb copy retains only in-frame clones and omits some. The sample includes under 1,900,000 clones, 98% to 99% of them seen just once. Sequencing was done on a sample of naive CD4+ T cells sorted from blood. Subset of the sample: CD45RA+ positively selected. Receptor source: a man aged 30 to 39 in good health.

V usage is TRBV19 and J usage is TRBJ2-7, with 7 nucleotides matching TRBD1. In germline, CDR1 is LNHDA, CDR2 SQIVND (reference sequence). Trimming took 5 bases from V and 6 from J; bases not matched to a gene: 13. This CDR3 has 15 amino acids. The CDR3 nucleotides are TGTGCCAGTAGTTTCGGGACCCAGGGGGTCAGCGAGCAGTACTTC. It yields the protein CASSFGTQGVSEQYF.

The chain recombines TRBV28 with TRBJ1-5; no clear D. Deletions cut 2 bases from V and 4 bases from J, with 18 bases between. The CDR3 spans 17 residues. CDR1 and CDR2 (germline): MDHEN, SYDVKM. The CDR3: CASSLRGIRRANQPQHF. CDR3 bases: TGTGCCAGCAGTTTACGCGGCATCCGGAGGGCAAATCAGCCCCAGCATTTT.

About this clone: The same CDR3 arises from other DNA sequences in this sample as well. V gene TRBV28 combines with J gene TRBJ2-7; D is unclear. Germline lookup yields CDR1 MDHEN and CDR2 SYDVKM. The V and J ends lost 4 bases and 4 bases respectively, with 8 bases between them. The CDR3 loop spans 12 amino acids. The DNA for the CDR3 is TGTGCCAGCAGTTCAACAGCGTACGAGCAGTACTTC. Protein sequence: CASSSTAYEQYF.

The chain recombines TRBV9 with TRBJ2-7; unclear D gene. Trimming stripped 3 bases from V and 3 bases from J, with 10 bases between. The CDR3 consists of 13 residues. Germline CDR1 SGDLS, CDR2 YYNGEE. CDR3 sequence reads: CASSGLDGYEQYF. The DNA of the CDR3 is TGTGCCAGCAGCGGACTCGATGGCTACGAGCAGTACTTC.

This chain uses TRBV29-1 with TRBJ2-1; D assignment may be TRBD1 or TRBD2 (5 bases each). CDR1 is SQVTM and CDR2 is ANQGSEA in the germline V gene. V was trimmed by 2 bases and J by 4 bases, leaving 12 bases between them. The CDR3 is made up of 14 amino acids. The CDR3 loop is CSVETGTRYNEQFF. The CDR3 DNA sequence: TGCAGCGTTGAAACGGGGACGAGATACAATGAGCAGTTCTTC.

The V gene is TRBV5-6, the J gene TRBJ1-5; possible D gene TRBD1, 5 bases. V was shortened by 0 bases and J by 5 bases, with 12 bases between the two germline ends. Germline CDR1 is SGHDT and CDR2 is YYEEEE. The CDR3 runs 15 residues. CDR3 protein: CASSLVRGRDQPQHF. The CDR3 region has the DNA TGTGCCAGCAGCTTGGTAAGGGGAAGGGATCAGCCCCAGCATTTT.

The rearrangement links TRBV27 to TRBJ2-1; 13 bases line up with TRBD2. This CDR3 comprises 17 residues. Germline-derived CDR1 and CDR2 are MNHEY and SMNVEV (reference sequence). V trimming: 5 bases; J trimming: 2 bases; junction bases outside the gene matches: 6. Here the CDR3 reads CASSPKLAGGAYNEQFF. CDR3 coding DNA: TGTGCCAGCAGTCCCAAACTAGCGGGAGGGGCCTACAATGAGCAGTTCTTC.

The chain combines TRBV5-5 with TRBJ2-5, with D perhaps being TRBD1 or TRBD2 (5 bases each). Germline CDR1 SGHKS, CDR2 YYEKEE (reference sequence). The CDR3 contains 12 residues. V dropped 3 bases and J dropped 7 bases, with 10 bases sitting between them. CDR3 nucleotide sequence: TGTGCCAGCAGCTGGGGACGGGCGACCCAGTACTTC. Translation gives CASSWGRATQYF.

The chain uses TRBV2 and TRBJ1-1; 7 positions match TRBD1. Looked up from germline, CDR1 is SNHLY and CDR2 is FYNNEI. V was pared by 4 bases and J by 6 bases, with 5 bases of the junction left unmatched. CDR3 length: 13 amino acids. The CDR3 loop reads CASSVDRDSEAFF. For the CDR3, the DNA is TGTGCCAGCAGTGTCGACAGGGACTCTGAAGCTTTCTTT.

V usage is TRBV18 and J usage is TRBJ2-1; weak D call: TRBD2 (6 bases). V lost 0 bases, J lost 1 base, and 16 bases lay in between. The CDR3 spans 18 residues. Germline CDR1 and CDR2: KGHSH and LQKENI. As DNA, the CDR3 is TGTGCCAGCTCACCACCCTGGTTATTAGCGGATTCCTACAATGAGCAGTTCTTC. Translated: CASSPPWLLADSYNEQFF.

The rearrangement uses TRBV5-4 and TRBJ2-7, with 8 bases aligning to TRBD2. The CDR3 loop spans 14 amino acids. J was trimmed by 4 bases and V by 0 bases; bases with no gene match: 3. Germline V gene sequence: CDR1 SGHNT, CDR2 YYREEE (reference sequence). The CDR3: CASSLAGRAYEQYF. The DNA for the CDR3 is TGTGCCAGCAGCTTGGCCGGGAGGGCGTACGAGCAGTACTTC.

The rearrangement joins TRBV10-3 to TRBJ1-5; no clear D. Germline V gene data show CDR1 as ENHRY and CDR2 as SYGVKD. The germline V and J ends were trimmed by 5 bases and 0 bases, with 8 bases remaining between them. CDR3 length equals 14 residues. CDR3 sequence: CAISSDYSNQPQHF. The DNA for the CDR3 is TGTGCCATCAGTAGCGACTATAGCAATCAGCCCCAGCATTTT.

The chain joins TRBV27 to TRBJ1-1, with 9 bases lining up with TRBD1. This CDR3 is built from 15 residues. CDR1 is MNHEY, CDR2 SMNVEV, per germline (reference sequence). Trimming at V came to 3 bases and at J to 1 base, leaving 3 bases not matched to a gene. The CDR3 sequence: CASSFLTGGNTEAFF. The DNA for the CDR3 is TGTGCCAGCAGTTTCCTGACAGGGGGGAACACTGAAGCTTTCTTT.

This CDR3 reads CASSKPGYDSYEQYF. The CDR3 DNA reads TGTGCCAGCAGCAAGCCAGGTTACGACTCCTACGAGCAGTACTTC. V and J are TRBV7-9 and TRBJ2-7, with D hard to call. The V end lost 5 bases, the J end lost 0 bases, and 14 bases lay between the germline ends. The CDR3 extends over 15 amino acids. Germline-derived CDR1 and CDR2 are SEHNR and FQNEAQ (reference sequence).

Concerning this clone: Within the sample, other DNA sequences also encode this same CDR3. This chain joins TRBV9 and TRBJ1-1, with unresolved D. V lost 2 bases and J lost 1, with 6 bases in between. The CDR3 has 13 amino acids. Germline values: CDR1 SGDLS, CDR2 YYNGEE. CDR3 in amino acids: CASSVKPNTEAFF. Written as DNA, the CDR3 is TGTGCCAGCAGCGTTAAACCGAACACTGAAGCTTTCTTT.

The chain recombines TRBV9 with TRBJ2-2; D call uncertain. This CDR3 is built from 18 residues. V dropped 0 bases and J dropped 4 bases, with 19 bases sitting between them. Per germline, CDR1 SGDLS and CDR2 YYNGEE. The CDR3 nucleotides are TGTGCCAGCAGCGTAGCCCCTCCCGACTTAACAAGCACCGGGGAGCTGTTTTTT. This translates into CASSVAPPDLTSTGELFF. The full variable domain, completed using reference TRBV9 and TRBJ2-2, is DSGVTQTPKHLITATGQRVTLRCSPRSGDLSVYWYQQSLDQGLQFLIQYYNGEERAKGNILERFSAQQFPDLHSELNLSSLELGDSALYFCASSVAPPDLTSTGELFFGEGSRLTVL.

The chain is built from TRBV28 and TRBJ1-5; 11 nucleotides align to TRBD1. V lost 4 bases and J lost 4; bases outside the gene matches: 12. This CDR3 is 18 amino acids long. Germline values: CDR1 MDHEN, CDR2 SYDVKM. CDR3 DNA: TGTGCCAGCAGTTCTGTGGACAGGGGGCCCCCCTATAATCAGCCCCAGCATTTT. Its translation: CASSSVDRGPPYNQPQHF.

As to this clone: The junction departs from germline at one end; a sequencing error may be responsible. Written as DNA, the CDR3 is TGTGCCAGCAGCCCCGACAGGGCAAACAACGGGGAGCTGTTTTTT. Its translation: CASSPDRANNGELFF. V usage is TRBV11-3 and J usage is TRBJ2-2; 7 bases agree with TRBD1. This CDR3 is built from 15 residues. The germline CDR1 and CDR2 sequences are SGHNT and YENEEA.

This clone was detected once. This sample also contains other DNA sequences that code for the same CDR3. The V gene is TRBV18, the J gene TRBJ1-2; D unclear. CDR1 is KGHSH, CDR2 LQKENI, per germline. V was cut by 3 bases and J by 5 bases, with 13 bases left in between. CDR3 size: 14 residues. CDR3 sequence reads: CASSPSGTEYGYTF. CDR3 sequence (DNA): TGTGCCAGCTCACCGTCGGGAACAGAGTATGGCTACACCTTC.

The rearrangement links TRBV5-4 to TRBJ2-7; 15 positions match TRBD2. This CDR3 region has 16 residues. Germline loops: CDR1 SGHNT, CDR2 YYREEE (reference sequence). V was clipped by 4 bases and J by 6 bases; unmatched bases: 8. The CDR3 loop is CASSADPGLAGGEQYF. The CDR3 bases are TGTGCCAGCAGCGCAGACCCGGGACTAGCGGGAGGCGAGCAGTACTTC.

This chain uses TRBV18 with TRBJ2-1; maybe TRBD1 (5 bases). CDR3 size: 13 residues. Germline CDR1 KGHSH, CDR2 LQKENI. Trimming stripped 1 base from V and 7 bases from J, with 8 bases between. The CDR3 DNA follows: TGTGCCAGCTCACCACTCAGGGTAAATGAGCAGTTCTTC. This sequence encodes CASSPLRVNEQFF.

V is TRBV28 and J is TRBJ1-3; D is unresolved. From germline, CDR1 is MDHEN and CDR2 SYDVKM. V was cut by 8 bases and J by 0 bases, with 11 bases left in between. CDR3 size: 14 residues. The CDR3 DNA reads TGTGCCAGCGCCTTCACACCCTCTGGAAACACCATATATTTT. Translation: CASAFTPSGNTIYF. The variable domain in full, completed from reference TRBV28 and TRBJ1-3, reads DVKVTQSSRYLVKRTGEKVFLECVQDMDHENMFWYRQDPGLGLRLIYFSYDVKMKEKGDIPEGYSVSREKKERFSLILESASTNQTSMYLCASAFTPSGNTIYFGEGSWLTVV.

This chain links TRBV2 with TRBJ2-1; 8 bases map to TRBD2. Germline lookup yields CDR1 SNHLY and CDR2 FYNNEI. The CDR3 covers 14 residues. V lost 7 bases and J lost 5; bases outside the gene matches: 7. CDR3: CASTEQGLDNEQFF. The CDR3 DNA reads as TGTGCCAGCACCGAGCAGGGACTAGACAATGAGCAGTTCTTC. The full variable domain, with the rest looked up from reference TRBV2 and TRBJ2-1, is EPEVTQTPSHQVTQMGQEVILRCVPISNHLYFYWYRQILGQKVEFLVSFYNNEISEKSEIFDDQFSVERPDGSNFTLKIRSTKLEDSAMYFCASTEQGLDNEQFFGPGTRLTVL.

The CDR3 nucleotides are TGTGCCAGTAGTATCGTGGGTCGGACAGGAACAGATACGCAGTATTTT. This sequence encodes CASSIVGRTGTDTQYF. The chain couples TRBV19 to TRBJ2-3; 7 nucleotides align to TRBD1. The V gene's germline CDR1 is LNHDA and CDR2 SQIVND (reference sequence). The trim removed 3 bases at V and 3 bases at J, leaving 9 bases unmatched. The CDR3 length is 16 residues.

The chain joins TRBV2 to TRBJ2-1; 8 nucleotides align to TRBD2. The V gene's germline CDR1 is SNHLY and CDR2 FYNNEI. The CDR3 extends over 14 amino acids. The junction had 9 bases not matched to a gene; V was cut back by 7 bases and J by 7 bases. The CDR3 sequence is CASTRNSGENEQFF. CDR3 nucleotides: TGTGCCAGCACGCGGAATAGCGGGGAGAATGAGCAGTTCTTC.

The CDR3 loop reads CASSQGLGPNQPQHF. The DNA of the CDR3 is TGCGCCAGCAGCCAAGGTCTAGGACCCAATCAGCCCCAGCATTTT. The chain has TRBV4-3 and TRBJ1-5; D remains unclear. Trimming left V 1 base short and J 3 bases short, with 10 bases between. This CDR3 has 15 amino acids. The germline V gene encodes CDR1 LGHNA and CDR2 YSLEER.

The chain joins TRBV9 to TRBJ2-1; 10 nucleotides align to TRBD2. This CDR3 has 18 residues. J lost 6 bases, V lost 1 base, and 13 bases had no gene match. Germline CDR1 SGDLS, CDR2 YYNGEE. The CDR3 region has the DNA TGTGCCAGCAGCGTATCGTATCCCCTACTAGCGGGGACCAATGAGCAGTTCTTC. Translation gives CASSVSYPLLAGTNEQFF.